This TCR beta chain stems from a study of cytomegalovirus exposure and HLA in healthy donors. CDR3 length: 14 residues. The V and J ends lost 6 bases and 2 bases respectively, with 16 bases between them. Germline CDR1 and CDR2: SQVTM and ANQGSEA. General study findings and limits: Upon later analysis, HLA-associated TCR beta chains proved more clonally expanded than other, equally common chains. Despite most TCR sequences being rare, some public TCRs occurred in many donors. In a later analysis, at a false discovery rate of 0.05, over 15,000 TCR beta sequences matched HLA alleles. Later analysis associated a missense DCLRE1C variant with TCR beta V- and J-gene trimming.

PCR primers comprised 60 Vbeta and 13 Jbeta primers. This table comes from immunoSEQ multiplex PCR, and its TCRdb copy is limited to in-frame clones, with some not included. The sample shows around 140,000 clones, over 65% of them seen only once. Comment on this clone: Its antigen is undetermined.

Sequenced input: PBMCs. The V and J genes are TRBV29-1 and TRBJ2-5, with D hard to call. The receptor comes from a man between 35 and 55 years old in good health and CMV-seropositive. The DNA for the CDR3 is TGCAGCGTCCCCGATGGGTCGGGTCAAGAGACCCAGTACTTC. Protein product: CSVPDGSGQETQYF.